This is a list of T cell receptor beta chains from one sample in a study of control samples from healthy donors and cancer patients. Generated by immunoSEQ multiplex PCR, the TCRdb table keeps only in-frame clones and is missing some. Among 45,000 to 60,000 clones listed, around 94% were seen once. The sequenced sample was blood. The receptor source for this set is a man under 40 in good health. CDR3s include the opening cysteine and the closing phenylalanine or tryptophan. The D gene is left open where the match is weak. Clone size is given for some rows only: seen once, a few or many times, or a class if the clone is expanded.

d_gene	abundance	j_gene	v_gene	CDR3nt	CDR3aa
-	-	TRBJ1-1	TRBV7-9	TGTGCCAGCAGCTCCTGGACAGACAACACTGAAGCTTTCTTT	CASSSWTDNTEAFF
-	-	TRBJ1-1	TRBV28	TGTGCCAGCAGTTTAAGGGGTCGGACTGAAGCTTTCTTT	CASSLRGRTEAFF
-	-	TRBJ2-7	TRBV5-1	TGCGCCAGCAGCTTGGGCGAGAGGGCCCTCTACGAGCAGTACTTC	CASSLGERALYEQYF
-	few	TRBJ1-2	TRBV30	TGTGCCTGGAGTGGAGCCGGCTACACCTTC	CAWSGAGYTF
-	-	TRBJ2-3	TRBV2	TGTGCCAGCAGTGGGCTAGATCCAGATACGCAGTATTTT	CASSGLDPDTQYF
TRBD1	-	TRBJ2-3	TRBV7-9	TGTGCCAGCAGCTTAAGGGGACAGGGAGAAACAGATACGCAGTATTTT	CASSLRGQGETDTQYF
TRBD2	-	TRBJ2-5	TRBV7-3	TGTGCCAGCAGCTTAATTTATATTGCGGGGGACCAAGAGACCCAGTACTTC	CASSLIYIAGDQETQYF
TRBD1	-	TRBJ1-1	TRBV19	TGTGCCAGTATAGAGAGCGGGACAGCCAGCACTGAAGCTTTCTTT	CASIESGTASTEAFF
-	-	TRBJ1-6	TRBV4-1	TGCGCCAGCAGCCAAACCCGGGACAAGGGATCACCCCTCCACTTT	CASSQTRDKGSPLHF
-	-	TRBJ1-1	TRBV5-4	TGTGCCAGCAGCGAGCCCCAGGATTTGAACACTGAAGCTTTCTTT	CASSEPQDLNTEAFF
-	-	TRBJ2-1	TRBV5-1	TGCGCCAGCAGCTTTGACAATGAGCAGTTCTTC	CASSFDNEQFF
-	-	TRBJ1-1	TRBV11-1	TGTGCCAGCAGCTACATGGGCGAAGCTTTCTTT	CASSYMGEAFF
-	-	TRBJ1-1	TRBV9	TGTGCCAGCAGCGTAGGGCGGCAGGGTGAAGCTTTCTTT	CASSVGRQGEAFF
-	few	TRBJ1-1	TRBV28	TGTGCCAGCAAGGGACCCCCAGAGAGACGGACTGAAGCTTTCTTT	CASKGPPERRTEAFF
-	-	TRBJ2-2	TRBV19	TGTGCCAGTAGGGGCAACACCGGGGAGCTGTTTTTT	CASRGNTGELFF
TRBD1	-	TRBJ1-1	TRBV5-1	TGCGCCAGCAGCCCCCGGACAGGGGTGGACACTGAAGCTTTCTTT	CASSPRTGVDTEAFF
TRBD1	-	TRBJ1-2	TRBV27	TGTGCCAGCAGTTTATCACAGGGGGGCGGCTACACCTTC	CASSLSQGGGYTF
TRBD2	once	TRBJ2-1	TRBV7-8	TGTGCCAGCAGGGGAGGACTAGCGGGGGTGCATGAGCAGTTCTTC	CASRGGLAGVHEQFF
-	-	TRBJ1-1	TRBV4-1	TGCGCCAGCAGCCAAGATCTTGCGGGGAGCACTGAAGCTTTCTTT	CASSQDLAGSTEAFF
-	-	TRBJ2-7	TRBV19	TGTGCCAGTAGTATGGACAACTCCTACGAGCAGTACTTC	CASSMDNSYEQYF
TRBD1	-	TRBJ1-4	TRBV5-1	TGCGCCAGCGGGACTGCCGGGACAGGGGGAGAAAAACTGTTTTTT	CASGTAGTGGEKLFF
-	-	TRBJ2-3	TRBV14	TGTGCCAGCGGTTACAGTCTCACAGATACGCAGTATTTT	CASGYSLTDTQYF
-	-	TRBJ2-5	TRBV5-4	TGTGCCAGCAGCTCCCCCGAGGGTCAAGAGACCCAGTACTTC	CASSSPEGQETQYF
-	-	TRBJ2-3	TRBV29-1	TGCAGCGTTGAATTGGCAACAGGCACAGATACGCAGTATTTT	CSVELATGTDTQYF
-	-	TRBJ1-2	TRBV7-2	TGTGCCAGCAGCCCCCGGAACTATGGCTACACCTTC	CASSPRNYGYTF
-	-	TRBJ1-1	TRBV6-4	TGTGCCAGCAGTAGCGGACCCGGCACTGAAGCTTTCTTT	CASSSGPGTEAFF
-	-	TRBJ1-5	TRBV5-4	TGTGCCAGCAGCTTGGGCCCTAGGTCCTCGACAGATCAGCCCCAGCATTTT	CASSLGPRSSTDQPQHF
-	-	TRBJ1-5	TRBV11-2	TGTGCCAGCAGCTTAGACTTCGACAGTAGCAATCAGCCCCAGCATTTT	CASSLDFDSSNQPQHF
TRBD1	-	TRBJ1-3	TRBV7-6	TGTGCCAGCAGCCGTACGCCTGACAGGGCTGGAAACACCATATATTTT	CASSRTPDRAGNTIYF
-	once	TRBJ2-3	TRBV11-3	TGTGCCAGCAGCCCCAGCGCGGAGTTGGCAGATACGCAGTATTTT	CASSPSAELADTQYF
TRBD1	-	TRBJ2-7	TRBV14	TGTGCCAGCAGCCAAACAGGACAGGGGTTATACTTC	CASSQTGQGLYF
-	-	TRBJ1-1	TRBV5-1	TGCGCCAGCAGTACAGGGTTGAACACTGAAGCTTTCTTT	CASSTGLNTEAFF
-	-	TRBJ1-1	TRBV10-3	TGTGCCATCATGACAGGTGTAAGTACTGAAGCTTTCTTT	CAIMTGVSTEAFF
-	-	TRBJ2-1	TRBV5-1	TGCGCCAGCAGCTTGGCGGGGAATGAGCAGTTCTTC	CASSLAGNEQFF
-	-	TRBJ2-2	TRBV4-3	TGCGCCAGCAGCCAAGATAGACGCGGGGAGCTGTTTTTT	CASSQDRRGELFF
-	-	TRBJ1-5	TRBV7-8	TGTGCCAGCAGCTTAGCCGGGGTCGGCCGCAATCAGCCCCAGCATTTT	CASSLAGVGRNQPQHF
-	-	TRBJ1-1	TRBV11-2	TGTGCCAGCAGCTTAGTTTCTCGGAGGTTTGAAGCTTTCTTT	CASSLVSRRFEAFF
TRBD1	-	TRBJ2-7	TRBV6-6	TGTGCCAGCAGTTACTTACAGGGGGCTGACGAGCAGTACTTC	CASSYLQGADEQYF
TRBD1	-	TRBJ2-7	TRBV6-5	TGTGCCAGCAGTTACACCTATGGACAGGGGGCGGGCGAGCAGTACTTC	CASSYTYGQGAGEQYF
TRBD1	-	TRBJ2-7	TRBV6-6	TGTGCCAGCACCCGAGCCGGGACAGGATCCTACGAGCAGTACTTC	CASTRAGTGSYEQYF
-	-	TRBJ1-3	TRBV2	TGTGCCAGCGGTCAGGGGCACTCTGGAAACACCATATATTTT	CASGQGHSGNTIYF